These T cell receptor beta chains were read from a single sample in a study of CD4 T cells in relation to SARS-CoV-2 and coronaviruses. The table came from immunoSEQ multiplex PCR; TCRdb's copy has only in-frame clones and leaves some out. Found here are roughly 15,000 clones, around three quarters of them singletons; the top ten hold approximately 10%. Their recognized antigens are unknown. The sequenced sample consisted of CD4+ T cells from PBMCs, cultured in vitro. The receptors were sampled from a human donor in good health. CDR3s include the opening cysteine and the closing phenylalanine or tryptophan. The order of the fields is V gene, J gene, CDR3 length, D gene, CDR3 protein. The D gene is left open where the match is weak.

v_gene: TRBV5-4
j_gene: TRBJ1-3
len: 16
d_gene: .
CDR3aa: CASSLGGIYRGNTIYF

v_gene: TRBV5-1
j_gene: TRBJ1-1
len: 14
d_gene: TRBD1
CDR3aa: CASSEGQGASKAFF

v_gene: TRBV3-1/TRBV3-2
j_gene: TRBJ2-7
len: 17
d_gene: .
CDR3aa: CASSQDFQRGPGGEQYF

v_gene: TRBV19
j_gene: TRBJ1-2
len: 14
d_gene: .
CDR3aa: CASSIGRANYGYTF

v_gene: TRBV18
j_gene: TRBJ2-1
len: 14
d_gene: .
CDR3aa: CASSPPGVGNEQFF

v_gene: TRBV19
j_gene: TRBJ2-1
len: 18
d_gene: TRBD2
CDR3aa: CASSIPSGSLISNNEQFF

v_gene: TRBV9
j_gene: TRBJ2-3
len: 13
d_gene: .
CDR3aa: CASSVVHGDTQYF

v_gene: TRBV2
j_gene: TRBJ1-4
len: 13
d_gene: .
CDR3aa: CASNRDPNEKLFF

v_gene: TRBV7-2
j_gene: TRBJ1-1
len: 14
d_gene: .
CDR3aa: CASSQDRGYTEAFF

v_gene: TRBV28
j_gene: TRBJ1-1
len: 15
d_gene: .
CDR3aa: CASSPLSTGNTEAFF

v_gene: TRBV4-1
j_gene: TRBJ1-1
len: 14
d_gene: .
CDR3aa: CASRVAGARTEAFF

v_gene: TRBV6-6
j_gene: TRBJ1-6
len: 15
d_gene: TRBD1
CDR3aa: CASSYSDRTAPALHF

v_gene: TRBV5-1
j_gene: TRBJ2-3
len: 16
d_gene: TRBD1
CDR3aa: CASSLRTGSGPDTQYF

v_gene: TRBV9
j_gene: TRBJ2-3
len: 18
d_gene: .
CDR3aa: CASSPPESQPRNTDTQYF

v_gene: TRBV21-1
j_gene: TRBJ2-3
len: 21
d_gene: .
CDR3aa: CASSKGVSGQRRVGSTDTQYF

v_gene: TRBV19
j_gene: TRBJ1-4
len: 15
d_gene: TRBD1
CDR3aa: CASTIDRGRGEKLFF

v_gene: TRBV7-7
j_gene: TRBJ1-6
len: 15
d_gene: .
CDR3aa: CASTARRSYNSPLHF

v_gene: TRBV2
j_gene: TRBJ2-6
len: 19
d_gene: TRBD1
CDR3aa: CASSGDLRTGGSGANVLTF

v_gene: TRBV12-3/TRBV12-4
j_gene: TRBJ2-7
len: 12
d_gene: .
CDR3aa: CASSQSSYEQYF

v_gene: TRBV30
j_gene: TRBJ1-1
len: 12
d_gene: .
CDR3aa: CAWSVLQGKAFF

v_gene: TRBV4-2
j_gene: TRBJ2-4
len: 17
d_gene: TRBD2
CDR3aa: CASSQEGTSGLGHIQYF

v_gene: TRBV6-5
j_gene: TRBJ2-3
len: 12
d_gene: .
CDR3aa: CASSQNTDTQYF

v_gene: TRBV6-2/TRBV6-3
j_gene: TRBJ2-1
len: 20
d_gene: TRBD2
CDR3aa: CASSSLVLERGLQLYNEQFF

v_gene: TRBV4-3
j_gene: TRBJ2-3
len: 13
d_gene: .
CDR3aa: CASSQERGDTQYF

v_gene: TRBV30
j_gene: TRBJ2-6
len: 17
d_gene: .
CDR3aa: CAWSVRGAHSGANVLTF

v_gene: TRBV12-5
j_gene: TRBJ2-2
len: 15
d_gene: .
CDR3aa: CASGLGQGGTGELFF

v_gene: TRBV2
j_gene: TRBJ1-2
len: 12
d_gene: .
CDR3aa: CASSERSYGYTF

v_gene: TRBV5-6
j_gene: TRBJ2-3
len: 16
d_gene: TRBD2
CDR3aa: CASSLATSGSADTQYF

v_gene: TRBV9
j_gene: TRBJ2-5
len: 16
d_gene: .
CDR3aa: CASSEGGLARGETQYF

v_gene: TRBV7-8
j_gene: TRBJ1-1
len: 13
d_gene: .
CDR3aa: CASSRAQETEAFF

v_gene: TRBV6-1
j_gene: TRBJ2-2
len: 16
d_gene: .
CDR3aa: CASSEALAMRTGELFF

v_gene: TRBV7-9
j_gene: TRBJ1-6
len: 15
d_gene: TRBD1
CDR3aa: CASSFGQGAYSPLHF

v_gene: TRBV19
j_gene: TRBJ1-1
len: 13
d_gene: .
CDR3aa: CASSIRRGTEAFF

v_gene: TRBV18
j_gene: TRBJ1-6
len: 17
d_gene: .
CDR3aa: CASSPMGQNSYNSPLHF

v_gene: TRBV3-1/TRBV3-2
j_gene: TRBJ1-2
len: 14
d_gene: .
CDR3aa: CASSQGQTEGGYTF

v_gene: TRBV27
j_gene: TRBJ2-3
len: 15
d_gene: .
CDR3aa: CASSFRPTFTDTQYF

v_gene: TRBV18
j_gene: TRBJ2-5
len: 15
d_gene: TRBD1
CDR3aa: CASSAQGQGGETQYF

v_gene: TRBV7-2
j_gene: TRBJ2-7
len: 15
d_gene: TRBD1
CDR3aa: CASSFFGQGRGEQYF

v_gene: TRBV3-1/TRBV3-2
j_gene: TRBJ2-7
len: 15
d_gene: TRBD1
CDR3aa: CASRREGTGGLRQYF

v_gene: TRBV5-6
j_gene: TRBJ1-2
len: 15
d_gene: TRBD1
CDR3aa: CASSGTGELNYGYTF

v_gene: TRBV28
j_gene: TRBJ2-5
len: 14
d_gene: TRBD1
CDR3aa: CASSNRGLQETQYF

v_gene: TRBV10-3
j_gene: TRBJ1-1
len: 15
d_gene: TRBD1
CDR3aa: CAISEYGTDNTEAFF

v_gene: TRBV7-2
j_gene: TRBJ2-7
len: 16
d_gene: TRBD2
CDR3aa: CASSLALGGLAEEQYF

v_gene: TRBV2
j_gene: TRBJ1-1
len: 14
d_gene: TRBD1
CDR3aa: CASKVEQGLIEAFF

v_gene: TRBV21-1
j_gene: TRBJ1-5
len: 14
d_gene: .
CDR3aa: CASCTAGLSEPQHF

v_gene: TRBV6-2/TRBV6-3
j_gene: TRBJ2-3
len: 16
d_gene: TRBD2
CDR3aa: CASSYPAGGFTDTQYF

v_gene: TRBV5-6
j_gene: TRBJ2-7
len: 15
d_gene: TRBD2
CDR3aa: CASSLTGGPSYEQYF

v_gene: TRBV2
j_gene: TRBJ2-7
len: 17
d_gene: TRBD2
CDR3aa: CASRATGLAGGAYEQYF

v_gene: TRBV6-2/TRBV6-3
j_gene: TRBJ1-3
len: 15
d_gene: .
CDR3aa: CASSYGIFSGNTIYF

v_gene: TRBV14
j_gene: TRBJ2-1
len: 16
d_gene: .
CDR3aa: CASSQAGTAAYNEQFF

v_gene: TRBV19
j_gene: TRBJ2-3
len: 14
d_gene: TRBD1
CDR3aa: CASRADRGRDTQYF

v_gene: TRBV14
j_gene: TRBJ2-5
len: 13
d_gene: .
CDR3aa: CASSRNSQETQYF

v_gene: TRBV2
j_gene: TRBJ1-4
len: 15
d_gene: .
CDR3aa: CASSEALGRNEKLFF